This T cell receptor beta chain was captured by sequencing in a study of identical twins. Study-wide results and caveats: Models underestimated out-of-frame TCR alpha sharing in monozygotic twins. Weaker excess twin sharing was seen among beta out-of-frame sequences. Conclusions were drawn cross-sectionally by statistical analysis, without following the same donors.

Trimming pared 8 bases from V and 2 bases from J, leaving 17 bases between. CDR1 is MDHEN and CDR2 is SYDVKM in the germline V gene. The CDR3 totals 15 residues. Addition of a universal primer site occurred through template switching, and cDNA carried unique molecular identifiers. One entry per CDR3 protein, called by TCRdb with MiXCR from the 5' RACE reads. This table has some 240,000 distinct CDR3 sequences, under 12% appearing once. Remarks on this clonotype: Antigen: not known.

Sequencing used memory T cells sorted from blood. This sequence was found in a man aged 50-59 years in good health. V is TRBV28 and J is TRBJ2-3; possibly TRBD2 for D (5 bases). The CDR3 loop is CASSLGSGFTDTQYF. The CDR3 DNA sequence: TGTGCCAGCTCTTTGGGGAGTGGCTTCACAGATACGCAGTATTTT.